This T cell receptor (beta chain) was captured by sequencing in a study of blood T cells in healthy people across ages. Isolated per sample were at least 6 million PBMCs. A sample-barcoded 5' primer and a J-beta primer mix were used in a second PCR of roughly 7 to 11 cycles. TCRdb fed the 5' RACE reads into MiXCR, producing one record per CDR3 protein. The sample includes approximately 670,000 distinct CDR3 sequences, around 43% seen only once; the top ten take around 32%. Germline assignment: CDR1 SNHLY and CDR2 FYNNEI. This CDR3 is 12 amino acids long. Trimming stripped 3 bases from V and 5 bases from J, with 6 bases between. The study, taken as a whole, reports: The study lacked donor CMV status, which possibly confounded expanded clonotype changes.

This clonotype has more than one count but fewer than ten. The target antigen is unknown. The chain employs TRBV2 and TRBJ2-3; tentative D call: TRBD2 (5 bases). This TCR came from a man of 80 years or more in good health. The sample comprised blood. The DNA of the CDR3 is TGTGCCAGCAGTGATGGACTAGATACGCAGTATTTT. This encodes CASSDGLDTQYF. The full variable domain, completed using reference TRBV2 and TRBJ2-3, is EPEVTQTPSHQVTQMGQEVILRCVPISNHLYFYWYRQILGQKVEFLVSFYNNEISEKSEIFDDQFSVERPDGSNFTLKIRSTKLEDSAMYFCASSDGLDTQYFGPGTRLTVL.